These T cell receptor beta chains were read from a single sample in a study of beta chain features in type 1 diabetes. Only in-frame clones appear in the TCRdb table, and some are missing; sequencing was by immunoSEQ multiplex PCR. The sample carries some 170,000 clones, 50% to 70% recorded once. Sequenced sample: naive CD4+ T cells from blood. The receptor source for this set is a man aged 25 to 40 with type 1 diabetes. Each CDR3 is given with its conserved first and last residue. The order of the fields is J gene, V gene, D gene, clone size, CDR3 protein, CDR3 DNA. D genes are given only for firm matches. Clone sizes are given selectively: once, few, many, or a class where the clone is expanded.

J: TRBJ2-7
V: TRBV5-1
D: NA
size: NA
CDR3: CASSLQTQLPYEQYF
DNA: TGCGCCAGCAGCTTGCAGACACAGCTACCCTACGAGCAGTACTTC

J: TRBJ2-1
V: TRBV18
D: NA
size: NA
CDR3: CASSLGEMSYNEQFF
DNA: TGTGCCAGCTCACTTGGGGAAATGTCCTACAATGAGCAGTTCTTC

J: TRBJ2-7
V: TRBV6-5
D: TRBD1
size: few
CDR3: CAISPGQGIDEQYF
DNA: TGTGCCATTTCTCCGGGACAGGGAATCGACGAGCAGTACTTC

J: TRBJ2-7
V: TRBV5-6
D: NA
size: NA
CDR3: CASSNVQGSYEQYF
DNA: TGTGCCAGCAGCAACGTACAGGGCTCCTACGAGCAGTACTTC

J: TRBJ2-1
V: TRBV30
D: NA
size: NA
CDR3: CAGGAGPSSYNEQFF
DNA: TGTGCCGGGGGGGCAGGACCTAGCTCCTACAATGAGCAGTTCTTC

J: TRBJ1-6
V: TRBV18
D: NA
size: NA
CDR3: CASSPMENSPLHF
DNA: TGTGCCAGCTCACCAATGGAGAATTCACCCCTCCACTTT

J: TRBJ1-2
V: TRBV4-3
D: NA
size: NA
CDR3: CASSQDLGLPNGYTF
DNA: TGCGCCAGCAGCCAAGATCTGGGCCTGCCCAATGGCTACACCTTC

J: TRBJ2-7
V: TRBV7-2
D: TRBD2
size: few
CDR3: CASSLAASYEQYF
DNA: TGTGCCAGCAGTCTAGCGGCGTCCTACGAGCAGTACTTC

J: TRBJ1-4
V: TRBV15
D: NA
size: NA
CDR3: CATSTPADNEKLFF
DNA: TGTGCCACCAGCACTCCTGCGGATAATGAAAAACTGTTTTTT

J: TRBJ2-3
V: TRBV7-2
D: NA
size: NA
CDR3: CASSLGISYTQYF
DNA: TGTGCCAGCAGCTTAGGCATCTCCTATACGCAGTATTTT

J: TRBJ2-4
V: TRBV9
D: NA
size: NA
CDR3: CASSVMGRDGDIQYF
DNA: TGTGCCAGCAGCGTAATGGGCAGGGACGGGGACATTCAGTACTTC

J: TRBJ2-2
V: TRBV2
D: NA
size: NA
CDR3: CASRAGTELTGELFF
DNA: TGTGCCAGCAGGGCGGGGACAGAACTCACCGGGGAGCTGTTTTTT

J: TRBJ1-2
V: TRBV14
D: NA
size: NA
CDR3: CASSQEPGRIYGYTF
DNA: TGTGCCAGCAGCCAAGAACCGGGACGGATCTATGGCTACACCTTC

J: TRBJ2-7
V: TRBV27
D: NA
size: once
CDR3: CASSLSNQRGEQYF
DNA: TGTGCCAGCAGTTTATCCAATCAAAGGGGCGAGCAGTACTTC

J: TRBJ1-5
V: TRBV30
D: TRBD1
size: NA
CDR3: CAWKQGGNQPQHF
DNA: TGTGCCTGGAAACAGGGGGGCAATCAGCCCCAGCATTTT

J: TRBJ2-2
V: TRBV29-1
D: NA
size: few
CDR3: CSVTEPGAKDTGELFF
DNA: TGCAGCGTAACAGAGCCTGGAGCTAAAGACACCGGGGAGCTGTTTTTT

J: TRBJ2-3
V: TRBV30
D: NA
size: few
CDR3: CASDGSADTQYF
DNA: TGTGCCTCTGACGGTAGCGCAGATACGCAGTATTTT

J: TRBJ2-2
V: TRBV9
D: TRBD2
size: few
CDR3: CASSVAPAGINTGELFF
DNA: TGTGCCAGCAGCGTAGCTCCAGCGGGGATTAACACCGGGGAGCTGTTTTTT

J: TRBJ1-1
V: TRBV7-2
D: NA
size: NA
CDR3: CASSFYQAFF
DNA: TGTGCCAGCAGCTTTTACCAAGCTTTCTTT

J: TRBJ1-1
V: TRBV28
D: TRBD1
size: NA
CDR3: CASSLLRGGAGNTEAFF
DNA: TGTGCCAGCAGTTTACTACGAGGGGGCGCCGGGAACACTGAAGCTTTCTTT

J: TRBJ2-3
V: TRBV7-2
D: TRBD2
size: NA
CDR3: CASSRQGGGGADTQYF
DNA: TGTGCCAGCAGCCGGCAAGGCGGGGGAGGTGCAGATACGCAGTATTTT

J: TRBJ2-7
V: TRBV4-3
D: NA
size: NA
CDR3: CASSSAEAREQYF
DNA: TGCGCCAGCAGCTCAGCAGAGGCGAGGGAGCAGTACTTC

J: TRBJ1-1
V: TRBV7-2
D: NA
size: NA
CDR3: CASSFLTGNTEAFF
DNA: TGTGCCAGCAGCTTTTTGACAGGGAACACTGAAGCTTTCTTT

J: TRBJ1-1
V: TRBV25-1
D: NA
size: few
CDR3: CASSGWGENTEAFF
DNA: TGTGCCAGCAGTGGTTGGGGGGAGAACACTGAAGCTTTCTTT

J: TRBJ2-1
V: TRBV29-1
D: TRBD1
size: NA
CDR3: CSVEPWDREQFF
DNA: TGCAGCGTTGAACCCTGGGACAGGGAGCAGTTCTTC

J: TRBJ2-6
V: TRBV15
D: NA
size: NA
CDR3: CATRGVGANVLTF
DNA: TGTGCCACCAGAGGCGTTGGGGCCAACGTCCTGACTTTC

J: TRBJ2-3
V: TRBV11-2
D: NA
size: few
CDR3: CASSSYTDTQYF
DNA: TGTGCCAGCAGCTCCTATACAGATACGCAGTATTTT

J: TRBJ2-7
V: TRBV25-1
D: NA
size: NA
CDR3: CASSEQEVYEQYF
DNA: TGTGCCAGCAGTGAACAGGAGGTCTACGAGCAGTACTTC

J: TRBJ1-1
V: TRBV29-1
D: NA
size: few
CDR3: CSVEQGNTEAFF
DNA: TGCAGCGTTGAGCAGGGAAACACTGAAGCTTTCTTT

J: TRBJ2-3
V: TRBV6-6
D: TRBD1
size: once
CDR3: CASRPGQSTDTQYF
DNA: TGTGCCAGCAGACCGGGACAGAGCACAGATACGCAGTATTTT

J: TRBJ2-5
V: TRBV29-1
D: TRBD1
size: NA
CDR3: CSVDGQGQGETQYF
DNA: TGCAGCGTTGACGGACAGGGGCAGGGAGAGACCCAGTACTTC

J: TRBJ2-1
V: TRBV18
D: NA
size: NA
CDR3: CASSSEAGDNEQFF
DNA: TGTGCCAGCTCCTCCGAGGCAGGCGACAATGAGCAGTTCTTC

J: TRBJ2-1
V: TRBV30
D: TRBD1
size: few
CDR3: CAWSTGTGSYNEQFF
DNA: TGTGCCTGGAGTACCGGGACAGGGTCCTACAATGAGCAGTTCTTC

J: TRBJ1-1
V: TRBV29-1
D: NA
size: few
CDR3: CSVDRGMNTEAFF
DNA: TGCAGCGTTGACAGGGGCATGAACACTGAAGCTTTCTTT

J: TRBJ2-2
V: TRBV5-1
D: NA
size: NA
CDR3: CASSLTVNTGELFF
DNA: TGCGCCAGCAGCCTGACAGTGAACACCGGGGAGCTGTTTTTT